These 4 T cell receptor beta chains originate from one sample sequenced in a study of cytomegalovirus exposure and HLA in healthy donors. PCR amplification relied on 60 Vbeta primers (plus 13 Jbeta primers). Data came from immunoSEQ multiplex PCR; TCRdb stores just in-frame clones and leaves some out. This table holds a few hundred thousand clones, approximately 78% found once. The sequencing input was PBMCs. These receptors were obtained from a man under 40 in good health and CMV-seronegative.

The gene calls are TRBV10-2 and TRBJ2-1, with D possibly TRBD1 on 8 matching bases. Germline V gives CDR1 WSHSY, CDR2 SAAADI. The CDR3 consists of 14 residues. V was shortened by 5 bases and J by 10 bases, with 18 bases between the two germline ends. CDR3 DNA sequence: TGCGCCAGCAGTAAACAGGGGGGGAGGGGGGAGCAGTTCTTC. This translates into CASSKQGGRGEQFF.

J is TRBJ2-1 and V is TRBV18; tentative D call: TRBD1 (6 bases). V lost 1 base to trimming and J lost 9 bases, with 13 bases between them. This CDR3 has 14 amino acids. From germline, CDR1 is KGHSH and CDR2 LQKENI. The CDR3 is CASSPRVQDSEQFF. Here the CDR3 DNA reads TGTGCCAGCTCACCACGGGTGCAGGACAGTGAGCAGTTCTTC.

CDR3 region: CASSVDPGVTNEKLFF. The DNA for the CDR3 is TGTGCCAGCAGCGTAGACCCAGGGGTCACTAATGAAAAACTGTTTTTT. The chain joins TRBV9 to TRBJ1-4; possibly TRBD1 for D (6 bases). The CDR3 consists of 16 residues. The ends were cut back, 0 bases at V and 2 bases at J, with 11 bases in the middle. The germline CDR1 and CDR2 sequences are SGDLS and YYNGEE. The whole variable domain, remainder taken from reference TRBV9 and TRBJ1-4, is DSGVTQTPKHLITATGQRVTLRCSPRSGDLSVYWYQQSLDQGLQFLIQYYNGEERAKGNILERFSAQQFPDLHSELNLSSLELGDSALYFCASSVDPGVTNEKLFFGSGTQLSVL.

This chain joins TRBV5-5 and TRBJ2-7; perhaps TRBD1 as D (5 bases). This CDR3 spans 14 amino acids. The germline gives CDR1 SGHKS, CDR2 YYEKEE (reference sequence). The V end lost 3 bases, the J end lost 2 bases, and 12 bases lay between the germline ends. The CDR3: CASSSRVLAYEQYF. In nucleotides, the CDR3 is TGTGCCAGCAGCTCCAGGGTTCTGGCCTACGAGCAGTACTTC.